These 5 T cell receptor beta chains share one sample of origin, sequenced in a study of response to subunit inactivated influenza vaccine. From the RT-PCR reads, TCRdb called clonotypes with MiXCR, one entry per CDR3 protein. The data show around 300,000 distinct CDR3 sequences, with 20% to 25% seen just once and 10% held by the top ten. The sample here was PBMCs from blood, taken about 19 months after vaccination. Source of these receptors: a man between 50 and 75 years old who received an inactivated influenza vaccine.

This clonotype was seen a handful of times. V gene TRBV5-1 combines with J gene TRBJ1-1, with D possibly being TRBD1 (5 bases). Germline CDR1 SGHRS, CDR2 YFSETQ. V shed 2 bases and J shed 1 base, with 18 bases lying between them. The CDR3 contains 17 residues. The CDR3 region has the DNA TGCGCCAGCAGCTTTAGTGGACAACTTAGTGGGAACACTGAAGCTTTCTTT. Translated, it gives CASSFSGQLSGNTEAFF.

The chain employs TRBV7-9 and TRBJ2-6; no clear D gene. The germline V gene has CDR1 SEHNR and CDR2 FQNEAQ (reference sequence). There are 16 residues in the CDR3. Between the trimmed V and J ends, which lost 4 bases and 6 bases, there was a span of 16 bases. DNA for the CDR3: TGTGCCAGCAGCTCCGTCGCCCCTATACAGGCCAACGTCCTGACTTTC. The encoded protein is CASSSVAPIQANVLTF.

This chain uses TRBV6-2 or TRBV6-3 with TRBJ2-7; possibly TRBD1 or TRBD2 for D (5 bases each). Germline CDR1 and CDR2: MNHEY and SVGEGT. This CDR3 spans 15 amino acids. Trimming removed 1 base at V and 2 bases at J, with 12 bases between. This CDR3 reads CASSYLGTRPYEQYF. The DNA for the CDR3 is TGTGCCAGCAGTTACTTAGGGACCAGACCCTACGAGCAGTACTTC.

The chain uses TRBV10-2 and TRBJ2-3; tentative D call: TRBD2 (6 bases). The CDR3 has 15 amino acids. V lost 3 bases and J 4 bases, leaving 14 bases between the germline ends. Germline V CDR1 and CDR2: WSHSY, SAAADI. CDR3 region: CASSEFGGSADTQYF. CDR3 in DNA: TGCGCCAGCAGTGAATTCGGAGGGTCCGCAGATACGCAGTATTTT.

V usage is TRBV5-1 and J usage is TRBJ2-5; 7 bases match TRBD2. V shed 3 bases, J shed 2 bases, and the junction held 7 bases outside the gene matches. Germline V gives CDR1 SGHRS, CDR2 YFSETQ. This CDR3 comprises 15 residues. The CDR3 is CASSSGRGGQETQYF. CDR3 in DNA: TGCGCCAGCAGCTCGGGACGCGGGGGACAAGAGACCCAGTACTTC.